This TCR beta chain was found in a study of identical twins. Broader study findings: Interpretation of the results relied on cross-sectional statistical analysis and not on following the same donors. Potential partial confounding of zero-insertion analyses by invariant MAIT and iNKT cells was noted. Within cord blood, abundant beta clonotypes carried fewer insertions, but memory repertoires showed no such trend.

Worth noting for this clonotype: Its antigen is unknown.

A universal primer site arose from template switching, and cDNA bore unique molecular identifiers. Using its own MiXCR run on the 5' RACE reads, TCRdb lists one record per CDR3 protein. Of about 250,000 distinct CDR3 sequences listed, 6.5% to 9.5% are singletons. The same sample was also studied in work on yellow fever vaccine responses in identical twins.

The sample was CD8+ T cells sorted from blood. The sequence came from a woman between 18 and 29 years old in good health.

The CDR3 loop reads CASSTSGGAFAGANVLTF. For the CDR3, the DNA is TGTGCCAGCAGTACTAGCGGGGGGGCCTTCGCCGGGGCCAACGTCCTGACTTTC. The V and J genes are TRBV25-1 and TRBJ2-6, with 13 bases that match TRBD2. V dropped 5 bases and J dropped 4; count of bases not matched to a gene: 8. The length of the CDR3 is 18 residues. CDR1 is MGHDK, CDR2 SYGVNS, per germline.